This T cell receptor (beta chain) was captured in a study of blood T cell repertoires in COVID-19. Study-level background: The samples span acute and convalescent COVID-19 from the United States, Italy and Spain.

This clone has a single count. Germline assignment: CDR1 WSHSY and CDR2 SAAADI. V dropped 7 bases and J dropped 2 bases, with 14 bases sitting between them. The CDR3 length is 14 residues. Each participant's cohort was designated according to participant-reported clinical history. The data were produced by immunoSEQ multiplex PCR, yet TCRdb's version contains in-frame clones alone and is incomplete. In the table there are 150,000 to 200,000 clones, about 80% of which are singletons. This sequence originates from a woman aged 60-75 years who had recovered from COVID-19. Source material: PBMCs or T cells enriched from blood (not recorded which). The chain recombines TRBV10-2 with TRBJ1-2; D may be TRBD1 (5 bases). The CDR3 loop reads CASTTGLLNYGYTF. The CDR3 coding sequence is TGCGCCAGCACTACGGGACTGTTGAACTATGGCTACACCTTC.